This T cell receptor beta chain is drawn from a study of blood T cell repertoires in COVID-19. Looking at the study overall: Nucleic acid was either cDNA or gDNA, and it came from T cells, B-cell-depleted T cells, or PBMCs.

This CDR3 has 13 residues. The V end was cut by 1 base, the J end by 4 bases, with 8 bases between. Participants were aged roughly 18 to 90 years, lived in 24 US areas, and enrolled virtually. In Cohort 3, a recovered donor had either two negative PCRs, clearance, or symptom resolution. In the study's own analysis: Estimated nucleated cell counts came from reference gene primer amplification. Sequenced by immunoSEQ multiplex PCR; TCRdb stores in-frame clones only, minus some. The V and J calls and clone size are taken from that table; D and trimming were inferred from the DNA. The table has about 330,000 clones, 86% seen once.

This receptor was identified in a woman under 30 who had recovered from COVID-19. The J gene is TRBJ2-7, the V gene TRBV12-3 or TRBV12-4; D is perhaps TRBD1 (5 bases). The sequencing input was PBMCs or T cells enriched from blood (not recorded which). CDR3 in DNA: TGTGCCAGCAGTTTAGGACAGCTATACGAGCAGTACTTC. Translating it yields CASSLGQLYEQYF.